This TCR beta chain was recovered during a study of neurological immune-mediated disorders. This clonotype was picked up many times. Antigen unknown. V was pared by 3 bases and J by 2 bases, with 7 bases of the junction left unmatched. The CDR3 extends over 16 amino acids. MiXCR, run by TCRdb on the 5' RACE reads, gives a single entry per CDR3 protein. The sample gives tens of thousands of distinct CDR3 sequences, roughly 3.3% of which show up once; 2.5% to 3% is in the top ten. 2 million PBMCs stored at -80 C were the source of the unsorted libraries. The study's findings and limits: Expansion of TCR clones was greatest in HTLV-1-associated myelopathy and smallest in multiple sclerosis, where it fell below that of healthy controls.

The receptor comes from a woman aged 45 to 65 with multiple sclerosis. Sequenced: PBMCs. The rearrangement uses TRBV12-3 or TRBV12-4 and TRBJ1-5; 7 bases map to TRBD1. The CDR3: CASSFSKTGGNQPQHF. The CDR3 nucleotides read TGTGCCAGCAGTTTTAGCAAAACAGGGGGCAATCAGCCCCAGCATTTT.